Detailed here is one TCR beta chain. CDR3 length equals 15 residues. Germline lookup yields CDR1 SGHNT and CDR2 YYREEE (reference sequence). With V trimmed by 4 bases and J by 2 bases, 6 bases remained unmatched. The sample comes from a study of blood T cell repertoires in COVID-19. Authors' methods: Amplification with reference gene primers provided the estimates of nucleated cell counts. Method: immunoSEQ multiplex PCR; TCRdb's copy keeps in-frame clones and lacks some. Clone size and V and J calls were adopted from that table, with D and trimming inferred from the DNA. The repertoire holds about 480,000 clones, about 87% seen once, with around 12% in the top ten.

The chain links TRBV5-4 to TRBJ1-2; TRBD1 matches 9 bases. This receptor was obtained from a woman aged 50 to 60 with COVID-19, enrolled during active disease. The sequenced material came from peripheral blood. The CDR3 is CASSHTTGGNYGYTF. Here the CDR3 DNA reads TGTGCCAGCAGCCACACGACAGGGGGAAACTATGGCTACACCTTC. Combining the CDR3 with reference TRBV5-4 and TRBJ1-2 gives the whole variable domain ETGVTQSPTHLIKTRGQQVTLRCSSQSGHNTVSWYQQALGQGPQFIFQYYREEENGRGNFPPRFSGLQFPNYSSELNVNALELDDSALYLCASSHTTGGNYGYTFGSGTRLTVV.